This T cell receptor beta chain comes out of a study of blood T cell repertoires in COVID-19. As for the study in general: Samples came from the United States, Italy and Spain, spanning acute and convalescent COVID-19. PBMCs, B-cell-depleted T cells, or T cells were the source of the cDNA or gDNA that made up the material.

The count of this clone is one. In the study's own analysis: Reference gene primers were amplified, and this amplification served to estimate nucleated cell counts. Here immunoSEQ multiplex PCR was the method, and the copy in TCRdb shows in-frame clones only, minus some. That table furnishes V, J and clone size, whereas the DNA furnished D and trimming. The sample yields about 210,000 clones, 75% to 90% seen once. This TCR was recovered from a woman between 40 and 55 years old with acute or convalescent COVID-19. Sequences were obtained from peripheral blood.

The CDR3 reads CASSLIAGTTDTQYF. In nucleotides, the CDR3 is TGTGCCAGTAGTCTAATAGCGGGAACCACAGATACGCAGTATTTT. The chain employs TRBV19 and TRBJ2-3, with TRBD2 identical over 8 bases. With V trimmed by 5 bases and J by 2 bases, 6 bases remained unmatched. The CDR3 runs 15 residues. CDR1 LNHDA and CDR2 SQIVND come from the germline V gene (reference sequence).